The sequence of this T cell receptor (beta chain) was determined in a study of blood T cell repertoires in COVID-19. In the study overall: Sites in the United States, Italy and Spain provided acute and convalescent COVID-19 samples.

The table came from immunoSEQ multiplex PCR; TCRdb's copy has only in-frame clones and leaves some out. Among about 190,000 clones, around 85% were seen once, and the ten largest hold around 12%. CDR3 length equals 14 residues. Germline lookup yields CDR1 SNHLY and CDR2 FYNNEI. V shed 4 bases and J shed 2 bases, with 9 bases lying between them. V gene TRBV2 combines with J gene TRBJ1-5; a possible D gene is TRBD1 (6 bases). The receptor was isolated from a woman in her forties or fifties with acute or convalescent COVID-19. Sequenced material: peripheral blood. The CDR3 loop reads CASSVAGGNQPQHF. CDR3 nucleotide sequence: TGTGCCAGCAGTGTGGCAGGGGGCAATCAGCCCCAGCATTTT.